Described below is a single T cell receptor (beta chain) sequence and its context. Repertoires were generated with immunoSEQ multiplex PCR, while TCRdb's copy carries only in-frame clones and drops some. The sample includes tens of thousands of clones, roughly 66% of them seen just once. The CDR3 contains 12 residues. V was shortened by 6 bases and J by 7 bases, with 13 bases between the two germline ends. Per germline, CDR1 SGHRS and CDR2 YFSETQ. The data stem from a study of tumor-infiltrating lymphocytes in localized non-small cell lung cancer. Study background: Each patient gave resected tumor and non-adjacent uninvolved lung tissue.

This TCR was recovered from a human donor with non-small cell lung cancer. The chain recombines TRBV5-1 with TRBJ1-1, with a weak D call TRBD1 (5 bases). Material for sequencing was lung tumor tissue. In DNA form, the CDR3 reads TGCGCCAGCACCCCCCTTAGGGGTGAAGCTTTCTTT. Its protein is CASTPLRGEAFF. The variable domain in full, completed from reference TRBV5-1 and TRBJ1-1, reads KAGVTQTPRYLIKTRGQQVTLSCSPISGHRSVSWYQQTPGQGLQFLFEYFSETQRNKGNFPGRFSGRQFSNSRSEMNVSTLELGDSALYLCASTPLRGEAFFGQGTRLTVV.